This entry lists 8 T cell receptor beta chains sequenced from one sample in a study of cytomegalovirus exposure and HLA in healthy donors. 60 Vbeta and 13 Jbeta primers were used in PCR. Clones were read by immunoSEQ multiplex PCR, and TCRdb kept only the in-frame ones, dropping some. Of 200,000 to 250,000 clones listed, about four fifths are singletons. The sample consisted of PBMCs. The source is a man aged 30 to 39 in good health and CMV-seronegative.

The chain combines TRBV11-3 with TRBJ2-2; D is possibly TRBD2 (5 bases). V was clipped by 8 bases and J by 3 bases, with 10 bases between them. Germline CDR1 SGHNT, CDR2 YENEEA. The CDR3 runs 13 residues. The CDR3 DNA follows: TGTGCCAGCGGGAGAGCATACACCGGGGAGCTGTTTTTT. This encodes CASGRAYTGELFF.

The V gene is TRBV4-1, the J gene TRBJ2-3; 10 bases align to TRBD2. Germline V gene lookup returns CDR1 MGHRA and CDR2 YSYEKL. V trimming: 3 bases; J trimming: 0 bases; junction bases outside the gene matches: 3. The CDR3 extends over 16 amino acids. CDR3 DNA: TGCGCCAGCAGCCACCGAGCGGGGGGGAGCACAGATACGCAGTATTTT. Its protein is CASSHRAGGSTDTQYF.

V and J are TRBV5-3 and TRBJ1-1, with 7 bases matching TRBD1. TRBV5-3 is assigned to the ORF class and has an uncertain function. V was pared by 0 bases and J by 2 bases, with 25 bases of the junction left unmatched. The CDR3 spans 22 residues. DNA of the CDR3: TGTGCCAGAAGCTTGGAAAATTGGACCCTCAGGGGGTACCCAAAATCCAACACTGAAGCTTTCTTT. Translating it yields CARSLENWTLRGYPKSNTEAFF.

This clone was picked up one time. The V and J genes are TRBV9 and TRBJ1-3; the D is unclear. With 2 bases removed from V and 0 bases from J, the gap between germline ends came to 6 bases. Germline values: CDR1 SGDLS, CDR2 YYNGEE. The CDR3 totals 14 residues. This chain's CDR3 is CASSVESSGNTIYF. The CDR3 region has the DNA TGTGCCAGCAGCGTGGAGAGCTCTGGAAACACCATATATTTT.

In its sample, this clone was seen once. The CDR3 sequence is CAISESLAGGLADTQYF. In nucleotides, the CDR3 is TGTGCCATCAGTGAGTCGCTTGCGGGGGGGCTCGCAGATACGCAGTATTTT. This chain connects TRBV10-3 to TRBJ2-3, with 9 bases aligning to TRBD2. The V segment lost 0 bases and the J segment 4 bases; nucleotides outside the gene matches: 8. Germline V gene sequence: CDR1 ENHRY, CDR2 SYGVKD. The CDR3 extends over 17 amino acids.

The V gene is TRBV5-4, the J gene TRBJ2-4; perhaps TRBD1 as D (5 bases). The CDR3 contains 15 residues. V was pared by 7 bases and J by 4 bases, with 18 bases between. CDR1 is SGHNT and CDR2 is YYREEE in the germline V gene (reference sequence). In DNA, the CDR3 is TGTGCCAGCGGTAACGAAGGGGCGAGGAAAAACATTCAGTACTTC. Translated: CASGNEGARKNIQYF.

The V call is TRBV25-1, the J call TRBJ2-3; tentatively, D is TRBD1 (6 bases). From germline, CDR1 is MGHDK and CDR2 SYGVNS. Trimming removed 4 bases from V and 0 bases from J, with 14 bases in between. This CDR3 is built from 16 residues. The CDR3 sequence: CASSGSWTVSTDTQYF. CDR3 nucleotide sequence: TGTGCCAGCAGTGGTTCTTGGACAGTTAGCACAGATACGCAGTATTTT.

The chain joins TRBV28 to TRBJ2-7; 8 bases align to TRBD1. The CDR3 runs 15 residues. V lost 7 bases, J lost 2 bases, and 10 bases stayed unmatched. Germline assignment: CDR1 MDHEN and CDR2 SYDVKM. The CDR3 DNA follows: TGTGCCAGCACAACCCCGGGACAGGCCCCCTACGAGCAGTACTTC. This encodes CASTTPGQAPYEQYF.